These T cell receptor beta chains were read from a single sample in a study of OX40 agonist ivuxolimab in advanced cancers. TCRdb keeps only in-frame clones here, not all; method: immunoSEQ multiplex PCR. Altogether 70,000 or so clones are present, 87% being singletons, with the ten largest covering about 2.1%. The sequencing used CD4+ or CD8+ T cells sorted from blood, collected in a trial of the OX40 agonist ivuxolimab. The source of these receptors is an adult with an advanced solid tumor such as melanoma, head and neck, liver or kidney cancer. CDR3s include the opening cysteine and the closing phenylalanine or tryptophan. The D gene is left open where the match is weak. The size of a clone is reported for some rows only, either as once, few or many, or as a class for expanded clones.

v_call	cdr3_length	clone_size	j_call	d_call	cdr3_nt	cdr3_aa
TRBV28	11	once	TRBJ2-7	TRBD1	TGTGCCACGGGCAGGGGGCGCGAGCAGTACTTC	CATGRGREQYF
TRBV2	17	NA	TRBJ2-1	TRBD2	TGTGCCACCAATGGGTGGACTAGCGGGAGTCGGGCCAATGAGCAGTTCTTC	CATNGWTSGSRANEQFF
TRBV11-3	13	few	TRBJ2-1	NA	TGTGCCAGCAGCTCCGAGGGCGGGAAAGAGCAGTTCTTC	CASSSEGGKEQFF
TRBV14	17	NA	TRBJ2-3	NA	TGTGCCAGCAGCCAAGAATCCGGGGGGCTGGGCACAGATACGCAGTATTTT	CASSQESGGLGTDTQYF
TRBV2	12	NA	TRBJ2-7	NA	TGTGCCAGCAGTGATTTCCCTGGCCCGGAGTACTTC	CASSDFPGPEYF
TRBV5-1	13	NA	TRBJ1-1	NA	TGCGCCAGCAGCTTAAATATGAACACTGAAGCTTTCTTT	CASSLNMNTEAFF
TRBV6-1	14	NA	TRBJ1-4	TRBD1	TGTGCCAGCAGTTGGACAGGGACCTTAGAAAAACTGTTTTTT	CASSWTGTLEKLFF
TRBV27	19	NA	TRBJ2-7	TRBD1	TGTGCCAGCAGTTTAAGGTCCGGGGACAGGGCGCGCGTTTCCTACGAGCAGTACTTC	CASSLRSGDRARVSYEQYF
TRBV19	15	NA	TRBJ2-7	TRBD2	TGTGCCAGTAGTACACCGGGACTAGCGGGGCACGAGCAGTACTTC	CASSTPGLAGHEQYF
TRBV2	14	few	TRBJ1-1	NA	TGTGCCAGCAGTGAACTGCGGACTGGGACTGAAGCTTTCTTT	CASSELRTGTEAFF
TRBV7-8	12	NA	TRBJ1-1	NA	TGTGTCGGGAAGGGGAGTGACACTGAAGCTTTCTTT	CVGKGSDTEAFF
TRBV19	12	NA	TRBJ2-2	NA	TGTGCCAGTAGCTGGGCGTCCGGGGAGCTGTTTTTT	CASSWASGELFF
TRBV12-5	12	NA	TRBJ1-5	NA	TGTGCTAGTGCAAGCGGGAATCAGCCCCAGCATTTT	CASASGNQPQHF
TRBV5-4	14	NA	TRBJ1-4	TRBD1	TGTGCCAGCAGCGATGGACAGGCCCGGGAAAAACTGTTTTTT	CASSDGQAREKLFF
TRBV19	13	NA	TRBJ1-5	TRBD1	TGTGCCAGTAGTGCCACAGGGGATCAGCCCCAGCATTTT	CASSATGDQPQHF
TRBV27	21	NA	TRBJ2-1	TRBD1	TGTGCCAGCAGTTTACCTTCTTTAACGGACAGGGGGCGCGGGAGGTACAATGAGCAGTTCTTC	CASSLPSLTDRGRGRYNEQFF
TRBV27	14	once	TRBJ1-5	NA	TGTGCCAGCAGTTTAGGCAGGGGAGTTCAGCCCCAGCATTTT	CASSLGRGVQPQHF